This TCR beta chain is from a study of shared clonotypes between healthy human individuals. Study-wide results and caveats: Non-shared clonotypes showed lower generation probabilities than clonotypes common to all four donors.

Per germline, CDR1 MNHEY and CDR2 SMNVEV (reference sequence). Trimming cost V 4 bases and J 6 bases; bases outside gene matches: 6. The CDR3 extends over 15 amino acids. As to this clone: Its cognate antigen is unknown.

Some clones are missing from TCRdb's copy, which holds only in-frame ones; the method was immunoSEQ multiplex PCR. The sample includes 600,000 to 700,000 clones, around three quarters of them seen just once. The rearrangement joins TRBV27 to TRBJ2-1; TRBD2 matches 10 bases. The sample comprised memory CD4+ T cells sorted from blood. Subset noted: CD45RA-negative fraction. This clonotype was obtained from a woman in her 30s in good health. CDR3 sequence: CASSWTSGGGNEQFF. In DNA, the CDR3 is TGTGCCAGCAGTTGGACTAGCGGAGGGGGCAATGAGCAGTTCTTC.